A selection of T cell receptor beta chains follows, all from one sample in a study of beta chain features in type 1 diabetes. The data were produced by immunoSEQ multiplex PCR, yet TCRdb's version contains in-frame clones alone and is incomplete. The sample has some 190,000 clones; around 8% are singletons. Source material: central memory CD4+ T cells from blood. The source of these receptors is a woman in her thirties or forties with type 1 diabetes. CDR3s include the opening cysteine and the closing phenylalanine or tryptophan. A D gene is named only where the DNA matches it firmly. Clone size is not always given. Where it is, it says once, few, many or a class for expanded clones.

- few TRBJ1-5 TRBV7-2 CASSLAGETTQPQHF TGTGCCAGCAGCTTAGCCGGGGAAACGACTCAGCCCCAGCATTTT
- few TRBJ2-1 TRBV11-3 CASKGDYEQFF TGTGCCAGCAAGGGGGATTATGAGCAGTTCTTC
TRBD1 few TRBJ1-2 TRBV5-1 CASSPDRDGYTF TGCGCCAGCAGCCCGGACAGGGATGGCTACACCTTC
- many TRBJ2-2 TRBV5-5 CASSLAPYTGELFF TGTGCCAGCAGCTTGGCCCCCTACACCGGGGAGCTGTTTTTT
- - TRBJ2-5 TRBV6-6 CASSPPGAETQYF TGTGCCAGCAGCCCTCCAGGGGCAGAGACCCAGTACTTC
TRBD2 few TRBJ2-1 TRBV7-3 CASSVSSGRQFF TGTGCCAGCAGCGTCTCTAGCGGGAGGCAGTTCTTC
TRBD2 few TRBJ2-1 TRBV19 CASSESSGGARALYNEQFF TGTGCCAGTAGTGAGTCTAGCGGGGGGGCGAGGGCCCTGTACAATGAGCAGTTCTTC
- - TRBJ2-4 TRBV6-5 CASSYGGMRKNIQYF TGTGCCAGCAGTTATGGGGGGATGCGCAAAAACATTCAGTACTTC
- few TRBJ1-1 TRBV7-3 CASSLGERAEAFF TGTGCCAGCAGCCTCGGGGAGAGGGCTGAAGCTTTCTTT
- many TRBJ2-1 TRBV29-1 CSAPDRLSSYNEQFF TGCAGCGCTCCGGACAGACTGAGCTCCTACAATGAGCAGTTCTTC
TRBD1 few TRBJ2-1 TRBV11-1 CASSLDGQGSYNEQFF TGTGCCAGCAGCTTGGACGGACAGGGCAGTTACAATGAGCAGTTCTTC
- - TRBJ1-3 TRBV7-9 CASSPPTGNTIYF TGTGCCAGCAGCCCCCCCACTGGAAACACCATATATTTT
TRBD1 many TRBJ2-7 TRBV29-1 CSVSTGSREQYF TGCAGCGTTTCGACAGGGTCTCGAGAGCAGTACTTC
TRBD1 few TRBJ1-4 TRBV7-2 CASSQTYGQGGEKLFF TGTGCCAGCAGCCAAACATACGGACAGGGTGGTGAAAAACTGTTTTTT
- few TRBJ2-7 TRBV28 CASTGVTEQYF TGTGCCAGCACCGGTGTCACCGAGCAGTACTTC
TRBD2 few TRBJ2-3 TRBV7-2 CASTPGRGGAQDTQYF TGTGCCAGCACCCCAGGGCGCGGGGGGGCCCAAGATACGCAGTATTTT
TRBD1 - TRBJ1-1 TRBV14 CASSPWDRGMNTEAFF TGTGCCAGCAGCCCTTGGGACAGGGGGATGAACACTGAAGCTTTCTTT
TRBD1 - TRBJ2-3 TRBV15 CATVDRGSTDTQYF TGTGCCACGGTGGACAGGGGAAGCACAGATACGCAGTATTTT
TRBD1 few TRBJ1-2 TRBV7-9 CASSSFGQGSHYGYTF TGTGCCAGCAGCTCATTTGGACAGGGGTCCCACTATGGCTACACCTTC
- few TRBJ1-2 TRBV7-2 CASSLALQGPLGGYTF TGTGCCAGCAGCTTAGCGTTACAGGGTCCCCTGGGGGGCTACACCTTC
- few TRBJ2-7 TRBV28 CASSLQGLDSYEQYF TGTGCCAGCAGTTTACAGGGATTGGACTCCTACGAGCAGTACTTC
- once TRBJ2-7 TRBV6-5 CASSFRWSDEQYF TGTGCCAGCAGTTTTCGGTGGAGCGACGAGCAGTACTTC
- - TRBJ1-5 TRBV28 CASSPSDYSNQPQHF TGTGCCAGCAGTCCCTCGGACTATAGCAATCAGCCCCAGCATTTT
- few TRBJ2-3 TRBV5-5 CASSLRVLNTDTQYF TGCGCCAGCAGCCTCCGGGTCCTGAACACAGATACGCAGTATTTT
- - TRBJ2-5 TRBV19 CASGIGTQETQYF TGTGCCAGTGGTATCGGTACCCAAGAGACCCAGTACTTC
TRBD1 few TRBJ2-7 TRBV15 CATSRDQGEEQYF TGTGCCACCAGCAGAGATCAGGGGGAAGAGCAGTACTTC
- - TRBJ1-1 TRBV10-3 CAISGRTVNTEAFF TGTGCCATCAGTGGGAGGACGGTGAACACTGAAGCTTTCTTT
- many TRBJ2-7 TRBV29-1 CSGRTSYEQYF TGCAGCGGCCGGACATCCTACGAGCAGTACTTC
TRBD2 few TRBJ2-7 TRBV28 CASSSPERGMEQYF TGTGCCAGCAGTTCCCCCGAGCGGGGGATGGAGCAGTACTTC
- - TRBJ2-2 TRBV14 CASSQGRTGELFF TGTGCCAGCAGCCAAGGGAGGACCGGGGAGCTGTTTTTT
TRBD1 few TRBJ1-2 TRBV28 CASSLQGGF TGTGCCAGCAGTTTACAGGGGGGTTTC
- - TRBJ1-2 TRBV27 CASSPTGRGRGYTF TGTGCCAGCAGTCCTACAGGGAGAGGGCGCGGCTACACCTTC